This T cell receptor beta chain was sequenced for a study of CD8 T cells in ankylosing spondylitis. One entry per CDR3 protein, called by TCRdb with MiXCR from the 5' RACE reads. This sample carries more than 60,000 distinct CDR3 sequences, 6.2% of them seen once, and the ten largest clones take around 5.3%. This clonotype was observed at least ten times. Germline trimming cut 5 bases from V and 8 bases from J; bases unmatched to any gene: 12. The CDR3 extends over 14 amino acids. Germline CDR1 and CDR2: SQVTM and ANQGSEA. This receptor was taken from a male donor with ankylosing spondylitis. Sample: synovial fluid, either unsorted or a sorted T cell fraction (not recorded which). This chain links TRBV29-1 with TRBJ2-1, with 7 bases lining up with TRBD1. In nucleotides, the CDR3 is TGCAGCGTTAGTATAACAGGGGCATCGGATGAGCAGTTCTTC. It translates to CSVSITGASDEQFF.